Listed below are T cell receptor beta chains from one sample, sequenced in a study of metastatic and nonmetastatic thyroid tumors. Using MiXCR, TCRdb reanalyzed the PCR reads. The data contain roughly 18,000 clones, about 34% of them singletons. The sample was tumor tissue. These receptors all come from a female donor with papillary thyroid cancer or a benign thyroid nodule (not recorded which). Some clones in this sample may be carry-over from other donors' samples. CDR3s include the opening cysteine and the closing phenylalanine or tryptophan. The order of the fields is J gene, clone size, CDR3 length, D gene, V gene, CDR3 protein, CDR3 DNA. The D gene is left open where the match is weak. Clone size is not always given. Where it is, it says once, few, many or a class for expanded clones.

>TRBJ1-2|-|15|TRBD1|TRBV5-5
CASRLGTGYSYGYTF
TGTGCCAGCAGACTGGGGACAGGGTATAGCTATGGCTACACCTTC
>TRBJ1-5|few|15|-|TRBV12-3/TRBV12-4
CASSLGQNVDQPQHF
TGTGCCAGCAGCCTTGGACAGAATGTGGATCAGCCCCAGCATTTT
>TRBJ1-1|-|15|-|TRBV2
CAKEQDQSPNTEAFF
TGTGCCAAAGAACAGGATCAGTCACCGAACACTGAAGCTTTCTTT
>TRBJ2-5|few|14|TRBD1|TRBV24-1
CATSPGTGKETQYF
TGTGCCACCAGTCCCGGGACAGGTAAAGAGACCCAGTACTTC
>TRBJ1-5|-|14|-|TRBV20-1
CSAQQATMEQPQHF
TGCAGTGCTCAACAGGCTACTATGGAACAGCCCCAGCATTTT
>TRBJ2-1|many|15|TRBD2|TRBV19
CASSTPSGSVDEQFF
TGTGCCAGTAGTACGCCTAGCGGGAGTGTTGATGAGCAGTTCTTC
>TRBJ1-5|few|12|-|TRBV29-1
CSVAGANQPQHF
TGCAGCGTTGCAGGGGCCAATCAGCCCCAGCATTTT
>TRBJ2-3|few|15|-|TRBV6-1
CASSRSGVGTDTQYF
TGTGCCAGCAGTCGATCAGGGGTCGGCACAGATACGCAGTATTTT
>TRBJ1-2|few|13|-|TRBV6-2/TRBV6-3
CASSRTGNYGYTF
TGTGCCAGCAGTCGAACAGGGAACTATGGCTACACCTTC
>TRBJ1-2|-|14|-|TRBV18
CASSPGAVLHGYTF
TGTGCCAGCTCACCTGGGGCGGTCCTCCATGGCTACACCTTC
>TRBJ2-1|-|13|TRBD2|TRBV27
CASRFSGSNEQFF
TGTGCCAGCCGCTTTAGCGGGAGTAATGAGCAGTTCTTC
>TRBJ2-7|medium-sized|12|-|TRBV7-6
CASSSIQGEQYF
TGTGCCAGCAGTTCCATTCAGGGCGAGCAGTACTTC
>TRBJ2-3|-|16|TRBD2|TRBV7-3
CASSLALLADTDTQYF
TGTGCCAGCAGCTTAGCCTTACTAGCGGATACAGATACGCAGTATTTT
>TRBJ2-1|-|14|-|TRBV7-2
CASRMDGSGNGQFF
TGTGCCAGCAGGATGGACGGGAGTGGGAATGGGCAGTTCTTC
>TRBJ1-3|-|16|-|TRBV11-1
CASSWGQTNSGNTIYF
TGTGCCAGCAGCTGGGGGCAGACAAACTCTGGAAACACCATATATTTT
>TRBJ2-1|medium-sized|14|-|TRBV10-1
CASSETGAGSEQFF
TGCGCCAGCAGTGAAACGGGGGCAGGGAGTGAGCAGTTCTTC
>TRBJ2-1|few|17|TRBD2|TRBV5-1
CASSLGTSGRGYNEQFF
TGCGCCAGCAGCTTGGGGACTAGCGGGAGGGGTTACAATGAGCAGTTCTTC
>TRBJ2-5|many|16|TRBD2|TRBV5-4
CASRLGLAQGLETQYF
TGTGCCAGCAGACTCGGACTAGCGCAAGGGCTCGAGACCCAGTACTTC
>TRBJ2-7|-|13|TRBD1|TRBV20-1
CSASRDRDREQYF
TGCAGCGCTAGCCGGGACAGGGACCGCGAGCAGTACTTC
>TRBJ1-5|once|15|-|TRBV20-1
CSARDFDGGSQPQHF
TGCAGTGCTAGAGATTTCGACGGCGGGAGTCAGCCCCAGCATTTT
>TRBJ2-1|many|13|TRBD1|TRBV19
CASSKGANNEQFF
TGTGCCAGTAGTAAGGGGGCCAACAATGAGCAGTTCTTC
>TRBJ2-1|-|16|-|TRBV6-5
CASSDPRANTYNEQFF
TGTGCCAGCAGTGACCCACGGGCCAACACCTACAATGAGCAGTTCTTC
>TRBJ1-4|-|15|-|TRBV19
CATSRVREANEKLFF
TGTGCCACCAGTCGGGTCCGGGAGGCTAATGAAAAACTGTTTTTT
>TRBJ2-7|-|14|-|TRBV5-1
CASSSAAISYEQYF
TGCGCCAGCAGCTCGGCCGCGATCTCCTACGAGCAGTACTTC
>TRBJ1-2|-|12|-|TRBV28
CASTQGYGGYTF
TGTGCCAGCACTCAGGGATATGGGGGCTACACCTTC
>TRBJ2-1|many|14|TRBD2|TRBV7-3
CASSLSSGLDEQFF
TGTGCCAGCAGCTTATCTAGCGGGCTGGATGAGCAGTTCTTC
>TRBJ2-1|-|16|-|TRBV6-1
CASSPPPGSSYNEQFF
TGTGCCAGCTCTCCACCACCAGGGAGCTCCTACAATGAGCAGTTCTTC